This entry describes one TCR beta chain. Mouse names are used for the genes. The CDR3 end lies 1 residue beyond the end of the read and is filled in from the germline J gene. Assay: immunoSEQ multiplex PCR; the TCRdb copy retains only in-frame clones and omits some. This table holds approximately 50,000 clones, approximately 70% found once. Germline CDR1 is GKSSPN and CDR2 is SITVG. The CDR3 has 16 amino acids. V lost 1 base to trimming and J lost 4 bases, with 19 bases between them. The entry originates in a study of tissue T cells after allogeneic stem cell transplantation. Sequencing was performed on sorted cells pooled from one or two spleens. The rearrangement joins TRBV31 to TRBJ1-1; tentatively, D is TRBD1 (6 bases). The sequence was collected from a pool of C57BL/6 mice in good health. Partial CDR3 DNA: TGTGCCTGGAGTCCCGTGGAGGGGGGCGGGGGCACAGAAGTCTTC. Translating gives CAWSPVEGGGGTEVF. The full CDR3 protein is CAWSPVEGGGGTEVFF.